This TCR beta chain was profiled in a study of cytomegalovirus exposure and HLA in healthy donors (dated by TCRdb to the late 2010s). In the study overall: According to an earlier analysis of a few hundred of the donors, roughly 180 million T cells yielded approximately 120 million unique TCR beta sequences and less than 300 Gb of sequence data. An early release covering just under 650 HLA-typed donors comprised 250 to 350 gigabases of sequencing data and around 80 million unique TCR sequences. Of the approximately 370 genotyped donors, more than 75% were placed in the genetic ancestry cluster associated with self-reported Caucasian donors. The study was designed to test whether signatures of past pathogen exposure could be identified by cataloging public T cell receptors. The T cell repertoires of around 730 subjects were profiled by immunosequencing and related to cytomegalovirus serostatus. A separate validation cohort of 100 to 150 different subjects was used in addition to the 666-subject first cohort. High-throughput TCR immunosequencing, statistical association of individual TCRs with disease status, and machine learning were combined to predict cytomegalovirus infection status. In a later analysis, previously published TCR beta repertoires from 550 to 700 donors were re-analyzed and high-resolution HLA genotyping was added so that TCR occurrence patterns could be studied. In the later analysis, no new phenotypic data were used to find candidate immune exposures; instead, reliance was placed on TCR beta sequences and their occurrence across donors. To decide whether each TCR beta V gene segment behaved as functional or pseudogenic, an earlier analysis of several hundred of the donors relied on high-throughput TCR beta sequencing. Donor age, sex, ethnicity and CMV serostatus were compiled together with the repertoire data. In a later genetic analysis, genome-wide SNP genotypes for about 55% of the 666 donors were used, and that subset was treated as a discovery cohort. Every discovery cohort repertoire had been produced on one sequencing platform. HLA typing included class I and class II loci at four-digit resolution. The number of donors typed differed by locus, with 629-630 for A, B, C, DRB1 and DQB1, approximately 500 for DQA1, about 610 for DPA1, and around 430 for DPB1. Roughly 5 DR-DQ haplotypes were handled as single units for association and clustering, since linkage in the cohort was strong. Among about 410 genotyped donors of the cohort, an average of around 220,000 unique TCR beta nucleotide sequences was sequenced per donor, of which 15% to 20% were non-productive. General conclusions and limits of the study: In the study, some 160 TCR beta chains were listed as associated with cytomegalovirus. Roughly uniform sequencing depth across donors was assumed in presence/absence analyses, although this assumption may not hold. In both the original and validation cohorts, the classifier was reported to diagnose cytomegalovirus status with high specificity and sensitivity. According to a later analysis, TCR association rates differed among HLA loci, with DRB1 alleles showing the most associated TCRs and HLA-C alleles showing the fewest. Correlated functional status among segregating V segments might be attributable to linkage disequilibrium, but an unknown experimental factor could not be ruled out. A later analysis reported that several top co-occurrence clusters appeared linked to parvovirus B19, influenza, CMV and Epstein-Barr virus. This cohort had only TCR beta chains sequenced, and the lack of alpha or paired-chain data limited which features could be detected. At a false discovery rate of 0.05, a later analysis linked about 16,000 TCR beta sequences to specific HLA alleles. Immune exposure information for the cohort was limited to CMV serostatus. In a later analysis, HLA-associated TCR beta chains were found to be more clonally expanded and to have lower generation probabilities than equally common non-associated chains. Strong co-occurrence of HLA alleles, especially DR and DQ, made assigning TCR associations to individual alleles difficult. Most TCR sequences were observed very rarely across donors, whereas some public TCRs were present in many individuals. A further reported finding was that TCR beta sequences accurately predicted the HLA-A and HLA-B alleles for most subjects in the first cohort. Because HLA typing was unavailable for some donors at each locus, only the typed subset was used in association tests. In an earlier analysis of some 640 of the donors, most TCR beta V segments were observed in productive rearrangements about 87% or about 30% of the time, broadly matching IMGT annotations. In vitro tests confirmed that a few of the cytomegalovirus-associated TCR beta chains recognize cytomegalovirus antigens. Because counts were too low, some 17 rarely observed V segments, including chromosome 9 orphons, were left out of the earlier analysis of about 500 of the donors. A later genetic analysis associated a missense DCLRE1C variant with V-gene and J-gene trimming of TCR beta chains, and an independent cohort replicated the association. Compared with the approximately 700-donor mean, donors in an Asian-associated ancestry cluster had fewer N-insertions in productive TCRs, according to a later genetic analysis. The authors suggested that the approach could potentially be extended to other disease states and immunological phenotypes. In a later analysis, most CMV-associated TCR beta chains were found to appear HLA-restricted, with HLA associations seemingly driven largely by CMV exposure. A cluster of highly shared sequence variants was judged likely to represent a technical artifact of the sequencing pipeline.

With respect to this clone: Its antigen remains undetermined. Per-base qualities were not stored, and no clone one base away is much larger.

The library was produced with the immunoSEQ multiplex PCR assay. For the multiplex PCR, a mixture combining 60 forward primers for TCR Vbeta segments and 13 reverse primers for TCR Jbeta segments was used. Amplification of the CDR3 region of rearranged TCR beta genes was performed with a multiplex PCR assay on genomic DNA. The amplified TCR beta libraries were sequenced on the Illumina HiSeq System as 87-base-pair reads. Processing in the source paper ran as follows. In a later analysis, about 80 million unique TCR beta chains were counted across the roughly 610 repertoires, and approximately 9.9 million of these chains were shared by at least two donors. A nearest-neighbor algorithm error-corrected the raw reads and collapsed the reads into unique sequences, merging closely related sequences to remove PCR and sequencing errors. CDR3 sequences were aligned to IMGT reference sequences to assign V, D and J gene segments. For a sequence to be retained, a match of at least six nucleotides was required to both a V gene segment and a J gene segment. A rearrangement counted as productive if the CDR3 had no stop codons and remained in frame with V and J, and every other rearrangement counted as non-productive. Following IMGT convention, CDR3 was defined as the stretch from the second conserved V-encoded cysteine to the conserved J-encoded phenylalanine. Sequences without an unambiguous match to a single V gene segment were excluded from the earlier analysis of about 600 of the donors. An earlier analysis of a few hundred of the donors called V segments functional above 56.7% productive rearrangements and segregating when the between-donor standard deviation exceeded 5%. A statistical classification framework was built for diagnosing cytomegalovirus status from the catalog of TCR beta chain sequences. V and J gene assignment, in a later analysis, came from comparing TCR nucleotide sequences with IMGT/GENE-DB human TR gene sequences. In a later analysis, CDR3 sequences and most-parsimonious VDJ recombination scenarios were assigned using the TCRdist pipeline. A later analysis defined each TCR beta chain by its CDR3 amino acid sequence plus V-gene family, and excluded reads lacking a unique V-gene family. To address suspected cross-contamination and a sequencing artifact, a later analysis removed 550 to 750 highly shared, low-generation-probability nucleotide sequences. In a later analysis, a clonal expansion index was calculated for each public chain from normalized within-repertoire ranks of inferred template counts. A later analysis computed generation probabilities with a VDJ recombination model fitted to out-of-frame rearrangements, and checked the results against IGoR. In a later analysis, TCR-TCR, TCR-HLA and TCR-CMV co-occurrence was scored with hypergeometric tests, and a repertoire-size bias correction was applied to TCR pairs. False discovery rates were estimated in a later analysis by permuting HLA or CMV assignments 20 times. In a later analysis, co-occurring TCRs were grouped using DBSCAN, with TCRdist sequence similarity added in when clustering inside HLA-allele-positive subsets. For co-occurrence clustering, repertoires with fewer than 30,000 or more than 120,000 public chains were excluded, along with 5 or 6 repertoires with anomalous nucleotide sharing. TCRdb took over this immuneACCESS table, retaining in-frame rearrangements with V and J assigned. Such tables are incomplete; in checked studies, under half of the missing clones stem from an unresolved V gene, and the remainder is unexplained. That table furnishes V, J and clone size, whereas the DNA furnished D and trimming. Within this sample are about 160,000 clones, with 79% of them counted one time only. The biggest ten clones account for roughly 6.7% of the sample.

The cohort was made up of 500 to 850 healthy bone marrow donors. Cohort members were all nominally healthy when sampled, although unrecorded immune exposures were likely present. The donor tested CMV seropositive, placing the donor among the approximately 290 seropositive members of the cohort. Every donor gave a peripheral blood sample, and the peripheral blood mononuclear cells from that sample were used for TCR beta sequencing. Genomic DNA was extracted from the blood cell samples with the Qiagen DNeasy Blood Extraction Kit. The source material was PBMCs. The receptor was isolated from a man aged 45-65 years in good health and CMV-seropositive.

The sequenced DNA: TGTGCCAGCAAACCAATTGGACAGGGGGCGGTCGGGGAGCTGTTTTTT. This gives the protein CASKPIGQGAVGELFF. The V gene is TRBV27 and the J gene is TRBJ2-2, with TRBD1 matching 11 junction bases. Germline trimming amounts to 7 bases on V and 7 bases on J, with 11 as the count of junction bases outside the gene matches. In the germline V gene (reference sequence), CDR1 corresponds to MNHEY and CDR2 to SMNVEV. CDR3 length: 16 amino acids, cysteine to phenylalanine. Just CDR3 DNA is preserved here, 48 bases in frame from base 1.